This TCR beta chain is from a study of molecular identifiers for immune sequencing clone quantification. On the study more broadly: RNA, taken in replicates from about 20,000 or 100,000 naive CD8 cells, was split five ways, with four sequenced.

Libraries of naive CD8 T cells were made from around 20,000 to 1,000,000 sorted cells. They used 10%, 30% or 50% RNA. Germline V gene data show CDR1 as MNHEY and CDR2 as SMNVEV (reference sequence). With 6 bases removed from V and 6 bases from J, the gap between germline ends came to 20 bases. This CDR3 is 15 amino acids long. This clonotype was seen repeatedly, ten times or more. Antigen specificity is unknown. TCRdb independently ran MiXCR on the PCR reads; one entry per CDR3 protein. Among 60,000 to 70,000 distinct CDR3 sequences listed, 17% were seen once. Notes on the study in general: Clones above 20 RNA copies contained over 98% of effector molecules and under 1% of naive molecules.

This TCR was sampled from a human donor in good health. Some libraries in this study had Jurkat cell RNA spiked in. The sample consisted of naive CD8+ T cells from blood, with Jurkat cell RNA spiked in. Subset noted: FACS-sorted CD8+CD4-CCR7+CD45RA+ naive T cells. V is TRBV27 and J is TRBJ1-1; perhaps TRBD1 as D (6 bases). The CDR3, as DNA: TGTGCCAGCAGCTTAACCCCAGGGGTTCTACCTGAAGCTTTCTTT. The encoded protein is CASSLTPGVLPEAFF.